These 6 T cell receptor beta chains were all obtained from the same sample, sequenced in a study of cytomegalovirus exposure and HLA in healthy donors (dated by TCRdb to about 2017). The protocol used for the library was the immunoSEQ multiplex PCR assay. For the multiplex PCR, a mixture combining 60 forward primers for TCR Vbeta segments and 13 reverse primers for TCR Jbeta segments was used. Not all clones reach the TCRdb copy of this immuneACCESS table, which keeps in-frame sequences only. Checked studies attribute under half of the gap to unresolved V genes and leave the rest unexplained. Recorded for this sample are around 120,000 clones; about three quarters of them occurred a single time. The ten largest clones add up to over 1% of the sample. Sequencing used PBMCs. All receptors come from a human donor in good health.

CDR3 DNA: TGTGCCAGCAGACAAACAGGGGGTAATGAAAAACTGTTTTTT. It codes for CASRQTGGNEKLFF. The chain is built from TRBV27 and TRBJ1-4; 8 bases match TRBD1. CDR1 and CDR2 from the germline V gene are MNHEY and SMNVEV (reference sequence). This CDR3 is 14 amino acids long. Losses at the gene ends were 6 bases for V and 4 bases for J; bases not matched to a gene: 4.

The rearrangement uses TRBV10-3 and TRBJ2-5; 8 nucleotides line up with TRBD1. The germline gives CDR1 ENHRY, CDR2 SYGVKD. CDR3 length equals 13 residues. Germline trimming cut 6 bases from V and 3 bases from J; bases unmatched to any gene: 3. The CDR3 loop is CAIREDREETQYF. CDR3 bases: TGTGCCATCAGGGAGGACAGGGAAGAGACCCAGTACTTC.

V and J are TRBV4-1 and TRBJ2-5; 10 bases match TRBD1. This CDR3 spans 15 amino acids. Unmatched junction bases numbered 7, after V lost 4 bases and J lost 5 bases. Germline V gene data show CDR1 as MGHRA and CDR2 as YSYEKL. CDR3 sequence (DNA): TGCGCCAGCAGCCGGGCGGGACAGGGGTTGGAGACCCAGTACTTC. Its translation is CASSRAGQGLETQYF.

The V gene is TRBV4-2, the J gene TRBJ2-7, with 7 bases lining up with TRBD2. CDR1 is LGHNA and CDR2 is YNFKEQ in the germline V gene. CDR3 length: 17 residues. Unmatched junction bases numbered 15, after V lost 4 bases and J lost 3 bases. The CDR3: CASSLPTSGENNYEQYF. The CDR3 nucleotides are TGTGCCAGCAGCCTCCCTACCAGCGGGGAGAACAACTACGAGCAGTACTTC.

The table lists this clone with a count of one. This chain joins TRBV5-1 and TRBJ2-1; 8 nucleotides agree with TRBD1. Trimming cost V 0 bases and J 6 bases; bases outside gene matches: 2. The CDR3 consists of 14 residues. The germline CDR1 and CDR2 sequences are SGHRS and YFSETQ. The DNA of the CDR3 is TGCGCCAGCAGCTTGGGGGACAGGAGCAATGAGCAGTTCTTC. Protein product: CASSLGDRSNEQFF.

This chain uses TRBV15 with TRBJ2-7, with TRBD2 matching 9 bases. Germline V gene sequence: CDR1 LNHNV, CDR2 YYDKDF (reference sequence). This CDR3 contains 16 residues. V lost 1 base to trimming and J lost 4 bases; unmatched junction nucleotides: 8. DNA of the CDR3: TGTGCCACCAGCAGAGTAGCGGGGGCGCGTCGGTACGAGCAGTACTTC. Translating it yields CATSRVAGARRYEQYF.